This TCR beta chain was identified in a study of preoperative IRX-2 immunotherapy in early breast cancer. Indicated treatment: preoperative locoregional IRX-2 cytokine immunotherapy. This phase Ib study tested locoregional IRX-2 cytokine immunotherapy given before surgery. Repertoires were generated with immunoSEQ multiplex PCR, while TCRdb's copy carries only in-frame clones and drops some. Altogether 20,000 to 25,000 clones are present, about 90% being singletons, with the ten largest covering around 28%. This CDR3 is 16 amino acids long. V gave up 4 bases and J gave up 4 bases, with 17 bases separating them. Germline-derived CDR1 and CDR2 are MDHEN and SYDVKM.

This sample comprised tumor tissue, obtained after IRX-2 immunotherapy. This sequence originates from a human donor with breast cancer. This chain connects TRBV28 to TRBJ1-5; no clear D. The CDR3 DNA reads TGTGCCAGCAGTTCCCACCAGGCGGCGAAGAATCAGCCCCAGCATTTT. This gives the protein CASSSHQAAKNQPQHF.